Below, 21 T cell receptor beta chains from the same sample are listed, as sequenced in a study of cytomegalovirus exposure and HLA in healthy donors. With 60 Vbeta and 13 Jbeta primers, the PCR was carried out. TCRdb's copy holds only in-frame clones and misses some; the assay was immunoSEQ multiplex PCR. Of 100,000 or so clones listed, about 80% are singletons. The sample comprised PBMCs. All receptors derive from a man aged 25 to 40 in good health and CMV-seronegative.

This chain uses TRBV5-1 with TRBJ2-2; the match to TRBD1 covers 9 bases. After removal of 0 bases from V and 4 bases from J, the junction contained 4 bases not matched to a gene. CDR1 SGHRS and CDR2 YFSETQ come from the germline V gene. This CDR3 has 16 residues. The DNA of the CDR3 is TGCGCCAGCAGCTTGGTACAGGGGGCAGGCACCGGGGAGCTGTTTTTT. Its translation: CASSLVQGAGTGELFF.

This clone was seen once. The CDR3 bases are TGTGCCTGGAGTGGAACTAGCGGGGGGGCCAGCAATGAGCAGTTCTTC. It translates to CAWSGTSGGASNEQFF. V gene TRBV30 combines with J gene TRBJ2-1; TRBD2 aligns across 13 bases. V lost 1 base to trimming and J lost 6 bases; unmatched junction nucleotides: 6. CDR3 length equals 16 residues. Per the germline V gene, CDR1 is GTSNPN and CDR2 is SVGIG (reference sequence).

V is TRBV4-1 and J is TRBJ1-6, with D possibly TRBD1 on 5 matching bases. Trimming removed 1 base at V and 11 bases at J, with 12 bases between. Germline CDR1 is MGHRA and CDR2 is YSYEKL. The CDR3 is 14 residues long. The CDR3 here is CASSQGRGWTPLHF. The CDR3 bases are TGCGCCAGCAGCCAAGGGAGGGGTTGGACACCCCTCCACTTT.

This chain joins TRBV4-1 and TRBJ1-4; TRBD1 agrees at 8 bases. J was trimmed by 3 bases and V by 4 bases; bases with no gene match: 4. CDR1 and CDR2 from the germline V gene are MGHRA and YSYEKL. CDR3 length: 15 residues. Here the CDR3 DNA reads TGCGCCAGCAGCCCGCAGGGGGCCCCTAATGAAAAACTGTTTTTT. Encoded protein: CASSPQGAPNEKLFF.

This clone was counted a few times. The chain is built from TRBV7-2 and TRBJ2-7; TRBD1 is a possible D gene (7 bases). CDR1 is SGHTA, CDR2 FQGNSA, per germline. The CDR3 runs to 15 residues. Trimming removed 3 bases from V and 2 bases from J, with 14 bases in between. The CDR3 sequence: CASSFGGGGTYEQYF. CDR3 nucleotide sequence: TGTGCCAGCAGCTTCGGCGGAGGGGGCACCTACGAGCAGTACTTC. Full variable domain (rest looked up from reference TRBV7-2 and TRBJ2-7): GAGVSQSPSNKVTEKGKDVELRCDPISGHTALYWYRQSLGQGLEFLIYFQGNSAPDKSGLPSDRFSAERTGGSVSTLTIQRTQQEDSAVYLCASSFGGGGTYEQYFGPGTRLTVT.

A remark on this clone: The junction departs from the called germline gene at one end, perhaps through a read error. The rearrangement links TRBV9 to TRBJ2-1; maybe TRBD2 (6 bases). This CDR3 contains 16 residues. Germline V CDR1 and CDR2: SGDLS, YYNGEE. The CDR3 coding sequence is TGTGCCAGCAGCGTAGACGTGTTAGGGACTTACAATGAGCGGTTCTTC. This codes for CASSVDVLGTYNERFF.

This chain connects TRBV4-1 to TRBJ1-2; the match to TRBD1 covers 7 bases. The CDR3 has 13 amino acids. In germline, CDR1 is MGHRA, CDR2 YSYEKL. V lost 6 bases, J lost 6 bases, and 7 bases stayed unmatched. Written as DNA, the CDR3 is TGCGCCAGCAGGCGACAGGGAAGAGATGGCTACACCTTC. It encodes CASRRQGRDGYTF.

The CDR3 loop is CASSLVGGYQETQYF. The DNA of the CDR3 is TGCGCCAGCAGCTTGGTAGGGGGATACCAAGAGACCCAGTACTTC. The J gene is TRBJ2-5, the V gene TRBV5-1; D is perhaps TRBD1 (6 bases). CDR1 and CDR2 from the germline V gene are SGHRS and YFSETQ. V lost 0 bases, J lost 0 bases, and 9 bases lay in between. This CDR3 is 15 amino acids long.

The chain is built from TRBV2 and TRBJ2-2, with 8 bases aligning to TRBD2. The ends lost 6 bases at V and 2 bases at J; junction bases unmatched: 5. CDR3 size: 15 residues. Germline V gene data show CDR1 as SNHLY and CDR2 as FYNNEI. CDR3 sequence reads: CASRLAGLNTGELFF. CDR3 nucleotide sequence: TGTGCCAGCAGATTAGCGGGGTTAAACACCGGGGAGCTGTTTTTT.

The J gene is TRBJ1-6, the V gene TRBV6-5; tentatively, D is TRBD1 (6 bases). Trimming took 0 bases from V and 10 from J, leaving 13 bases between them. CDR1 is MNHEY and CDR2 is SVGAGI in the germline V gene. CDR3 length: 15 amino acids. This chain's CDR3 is CASSYSGQGSSPLHF. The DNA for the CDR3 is TGTGCCAGCAGTTACTCAGGGCAGGGGAGCTCACCCCTCCACTTT.

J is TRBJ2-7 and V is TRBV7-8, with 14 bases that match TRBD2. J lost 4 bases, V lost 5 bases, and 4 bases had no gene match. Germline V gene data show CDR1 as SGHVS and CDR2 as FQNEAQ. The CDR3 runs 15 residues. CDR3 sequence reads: CASSVRTSGGYEQYF. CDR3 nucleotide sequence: TGTGCCAGCAGCGTGCGGACTAGCGGGGGGTACGAGCAGTACTTC. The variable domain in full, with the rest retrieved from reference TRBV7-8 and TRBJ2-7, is GAGVSQSPRYKVAKRGQDVALRCDPISGHVSLFWYQQALGQGPEFLTYFQNEAQLDKSGLPSDRFFAERPEGSVSTLKIQRTQQEDSAVYLCASSVRTSGGYEQYFGPGTRLTVT.

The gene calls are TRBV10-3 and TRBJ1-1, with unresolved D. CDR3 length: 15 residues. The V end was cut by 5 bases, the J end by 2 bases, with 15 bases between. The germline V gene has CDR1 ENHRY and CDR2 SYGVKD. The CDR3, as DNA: TGTGCCATCAGTTTACGGACGGGAACTAACACTGAAGCTTTCTTT. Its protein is CAISLRTGTNTEAFF.

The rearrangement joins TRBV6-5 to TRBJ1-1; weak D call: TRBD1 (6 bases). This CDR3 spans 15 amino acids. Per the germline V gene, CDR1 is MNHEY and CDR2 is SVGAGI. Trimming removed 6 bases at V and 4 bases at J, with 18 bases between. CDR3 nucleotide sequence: TGTGCCAGCAGCGAACAGGGTTCGAGAAGCACTGAAGCTTTCTTT. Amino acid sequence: CASSEQGSRSTEAFF.

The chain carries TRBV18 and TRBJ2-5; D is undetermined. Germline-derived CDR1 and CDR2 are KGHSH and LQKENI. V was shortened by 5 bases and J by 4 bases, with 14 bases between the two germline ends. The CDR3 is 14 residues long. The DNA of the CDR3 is TGTGCCAGCTCAATGGGCCTCGCCGGAGAGACCCAGTACTTC. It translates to CASSMGLAGETQYF.

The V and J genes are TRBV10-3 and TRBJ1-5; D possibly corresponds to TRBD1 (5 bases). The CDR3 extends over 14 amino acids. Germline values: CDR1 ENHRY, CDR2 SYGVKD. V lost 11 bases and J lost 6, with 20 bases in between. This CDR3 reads CAAGGELQAQPQHF. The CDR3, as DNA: TGTGCCGCGGGGGGGGAACTGCAGGCTCAGCCCCAGCATTTT.

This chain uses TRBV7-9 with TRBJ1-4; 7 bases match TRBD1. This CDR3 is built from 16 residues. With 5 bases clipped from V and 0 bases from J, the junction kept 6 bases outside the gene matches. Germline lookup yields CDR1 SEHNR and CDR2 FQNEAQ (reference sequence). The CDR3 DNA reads TGTGCCAGCAGCCCCAGGGGGGACGCAACTAATGAAAAACTGTTTTTT. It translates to CASSPRGDATNEKLFF.

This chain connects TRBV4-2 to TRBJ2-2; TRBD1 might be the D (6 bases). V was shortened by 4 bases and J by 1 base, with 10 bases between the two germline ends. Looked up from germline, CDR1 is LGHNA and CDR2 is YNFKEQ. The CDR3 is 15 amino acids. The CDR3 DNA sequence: TGTGCCAGCAGCCCCGGGACACTGAACACCGGGGAGCTGTTTTTT. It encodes CASSPGTLNTGELFF.

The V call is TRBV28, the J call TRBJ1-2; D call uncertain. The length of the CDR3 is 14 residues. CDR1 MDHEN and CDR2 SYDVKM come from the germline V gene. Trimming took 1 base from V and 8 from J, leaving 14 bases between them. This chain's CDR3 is CASSLSPRERGYTF. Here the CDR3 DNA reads TGTGCCAGCAGTTTATCCCCTCGTGAGAGGGGCTACACCTTC.

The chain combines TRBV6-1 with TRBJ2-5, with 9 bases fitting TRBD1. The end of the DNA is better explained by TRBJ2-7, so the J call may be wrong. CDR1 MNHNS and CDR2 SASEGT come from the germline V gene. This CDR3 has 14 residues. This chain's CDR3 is CASSDRTGEYEQYF. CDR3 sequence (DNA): TGTGCCAGCAGTGACAGGACAGGGGAGTACGAGCAGTACTTC.

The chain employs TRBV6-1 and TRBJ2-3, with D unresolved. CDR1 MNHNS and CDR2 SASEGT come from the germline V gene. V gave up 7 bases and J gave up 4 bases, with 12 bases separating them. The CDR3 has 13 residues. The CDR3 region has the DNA TGTGCCAGCAACAGCAGAGAATCAGATACGCAGTATTTT. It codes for CASNSRESDTQYF.

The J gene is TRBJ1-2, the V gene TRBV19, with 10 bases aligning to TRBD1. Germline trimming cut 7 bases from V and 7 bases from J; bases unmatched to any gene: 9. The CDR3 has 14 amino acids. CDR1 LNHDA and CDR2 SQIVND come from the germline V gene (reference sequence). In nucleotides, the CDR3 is TGTGCCAGTATTGGGACAGGGGAAAGGAGTGGCTACACCTTC. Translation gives CASIGTGERSGYTF.